The entry below gives a single TCR beta chain sequence along with its context. The V end was cut by 3 bases, the J end by 1 base, with 3 bases between. Germline loops: CDR1 LNHDA, CDR2 SQIVND (reference sequence). The CDR3 sequence is 12 residues long. The protocol was immunoSEQ multiplex PCR, while the TCRdb copy is restricted to in-frame clones and leaves out a portion. In the table there are approximately 53,000 clones, 85% to 95% of which are singletons. This sample is part of a study of T cell changes during pregnancy in multiple sclerosis. The V call is TRBV19, the J call TRBJ1-1; D remains ambiguous. This TCR derives from a female donor with multiple sclerosis, enrolled in a pregnancy study. The material sequenced was CD4+ T cells from peripheral blood mononuclear cells, taken in the second trimester of pregnancy. The CDR3 is CASSIRNTEAFF. CDR3 in DNA: TGTGCCAGTAGTATCAGGAACACTGAAGCTTTCTTT.